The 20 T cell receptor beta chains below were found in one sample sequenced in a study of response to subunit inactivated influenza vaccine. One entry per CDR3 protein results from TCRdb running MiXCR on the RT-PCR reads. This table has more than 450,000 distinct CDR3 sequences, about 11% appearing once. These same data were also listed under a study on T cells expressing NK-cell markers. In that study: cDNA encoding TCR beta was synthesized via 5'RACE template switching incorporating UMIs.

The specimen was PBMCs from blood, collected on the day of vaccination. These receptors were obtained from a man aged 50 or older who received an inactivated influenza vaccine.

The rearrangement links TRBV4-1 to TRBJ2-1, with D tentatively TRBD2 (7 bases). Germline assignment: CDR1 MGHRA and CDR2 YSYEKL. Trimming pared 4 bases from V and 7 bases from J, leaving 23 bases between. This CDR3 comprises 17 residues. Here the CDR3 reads CASSPRRDGGAGNEQFF. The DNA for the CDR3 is TGCGCCAGCAGCCCCCGGAGGGATGGGGGGGCTGGGAATGAGCAGTTCTTC.

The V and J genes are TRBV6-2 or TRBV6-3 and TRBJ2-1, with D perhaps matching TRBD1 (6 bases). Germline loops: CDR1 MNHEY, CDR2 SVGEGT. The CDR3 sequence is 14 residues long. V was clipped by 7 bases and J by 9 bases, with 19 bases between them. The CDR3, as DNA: TGTGCCAGCAACCCGGACAGCCTTTTTTTTGAGCAGTTCTTC. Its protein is CASNPDSLFFEQFF.

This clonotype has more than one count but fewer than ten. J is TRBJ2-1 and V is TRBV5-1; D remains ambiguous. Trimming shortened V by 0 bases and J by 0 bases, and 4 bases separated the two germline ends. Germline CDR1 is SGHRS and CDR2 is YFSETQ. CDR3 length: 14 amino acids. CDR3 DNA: TGCGCCAGCAGCTTGGCCCGCTCCTACAATGAGCAGTTCTTC. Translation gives CASSLARSYNEQFF. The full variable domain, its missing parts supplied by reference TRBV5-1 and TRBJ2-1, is KAGVTQTPRYLIKTRGQQVTLSCSPISGHRSVSWYQQTPGQGLQFLFEYFSETQRNKGNFPGRFSGRQFSNSRSEMNVSTLELGDSALYLCASSLARSYNEQFFGPGTRLTVL.

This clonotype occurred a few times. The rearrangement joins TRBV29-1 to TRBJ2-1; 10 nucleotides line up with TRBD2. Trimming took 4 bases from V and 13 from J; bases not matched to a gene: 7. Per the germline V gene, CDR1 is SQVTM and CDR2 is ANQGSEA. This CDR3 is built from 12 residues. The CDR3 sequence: CSVGSWTSGQFF. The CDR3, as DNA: TGCAGCGTTGGATCCTGGACTAGCGGCCAGTTCTTC.

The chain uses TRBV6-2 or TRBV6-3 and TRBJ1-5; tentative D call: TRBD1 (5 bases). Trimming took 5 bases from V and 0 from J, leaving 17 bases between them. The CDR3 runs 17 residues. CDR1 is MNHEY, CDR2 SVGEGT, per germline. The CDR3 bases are TGTGCCAGCAGTGTCAGGGACGTTTGGGATAGCAATCAGCCCCAGCATTTT. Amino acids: CASSVRDVWDSNQPQHF.

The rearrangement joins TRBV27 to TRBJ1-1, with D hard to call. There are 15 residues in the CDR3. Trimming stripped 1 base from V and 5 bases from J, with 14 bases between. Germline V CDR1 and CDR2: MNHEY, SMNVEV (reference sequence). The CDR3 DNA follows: TGTGCCAGCAGTTTATTTGGGGAACTGAGGACTGAAGCTTTCTTT. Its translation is CASSLFGELRTEAFF.

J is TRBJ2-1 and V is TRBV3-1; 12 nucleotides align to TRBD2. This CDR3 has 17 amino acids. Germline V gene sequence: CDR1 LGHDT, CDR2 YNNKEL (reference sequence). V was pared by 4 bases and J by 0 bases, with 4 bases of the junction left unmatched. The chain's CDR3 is CASSLLAGGSSYNEQFF. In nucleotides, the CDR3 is TGTGCCAGCAGCCTCCTAGCGGGGGGGAGCTCCTACAATGAGCAGTTCTTC.

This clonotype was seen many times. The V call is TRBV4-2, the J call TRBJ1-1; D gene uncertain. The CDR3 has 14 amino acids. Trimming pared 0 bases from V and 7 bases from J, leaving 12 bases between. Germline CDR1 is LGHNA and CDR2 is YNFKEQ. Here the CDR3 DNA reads TGTGCCAGCAGCCAAGATCGGGCCAGAATTGAAGCTTTCTTT. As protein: CASSQDRARIEAFF.

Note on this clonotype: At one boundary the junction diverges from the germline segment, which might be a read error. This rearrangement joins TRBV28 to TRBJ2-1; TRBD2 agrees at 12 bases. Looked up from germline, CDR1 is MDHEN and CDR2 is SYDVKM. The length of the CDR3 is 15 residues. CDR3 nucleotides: TGTGCCAGCAGTACGGGACTAGCGGGTTACAAGGAGCAGTTCTTC. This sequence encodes CASSTGLAGYKEQFF. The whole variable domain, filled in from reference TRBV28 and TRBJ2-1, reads DVKVTQSSRYLVKRTGEKVFLECVQDMDHENMFWYRQDPGLGLRLIYFSYDVKMKEKGDIPEGYSVSREKKERFSLILESASTNQTSMYLCASSTGLAGYKEQFFGPGTRLTVL.

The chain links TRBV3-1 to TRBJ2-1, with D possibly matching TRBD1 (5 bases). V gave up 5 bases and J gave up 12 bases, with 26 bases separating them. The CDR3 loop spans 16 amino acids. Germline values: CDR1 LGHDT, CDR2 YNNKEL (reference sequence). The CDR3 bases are TGTGCCAGCAGCTTCCTAATCAAGCAGGGTAAAGTTGGGCAGTTCTTC. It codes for CASSFLIKQGKVGQFF.

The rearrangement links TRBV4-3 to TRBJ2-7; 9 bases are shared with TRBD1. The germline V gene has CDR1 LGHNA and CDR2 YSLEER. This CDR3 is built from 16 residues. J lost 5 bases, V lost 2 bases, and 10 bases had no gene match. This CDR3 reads CASSQTGTGPKNEQYF. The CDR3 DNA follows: TGCGCCAGCAGCCAAACCGGGACAGGGCCAAAAAACGAGCAGTACTTC.

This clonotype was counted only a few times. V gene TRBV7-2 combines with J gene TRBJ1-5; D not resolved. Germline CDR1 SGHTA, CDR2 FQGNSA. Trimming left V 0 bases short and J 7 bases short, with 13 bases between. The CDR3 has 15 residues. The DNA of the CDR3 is TGTGCCAGCAGCTTAGCGGTAGGGATGAGACAGCCCCAGCATTTT. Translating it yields CASSLAVGMRQPQHF.

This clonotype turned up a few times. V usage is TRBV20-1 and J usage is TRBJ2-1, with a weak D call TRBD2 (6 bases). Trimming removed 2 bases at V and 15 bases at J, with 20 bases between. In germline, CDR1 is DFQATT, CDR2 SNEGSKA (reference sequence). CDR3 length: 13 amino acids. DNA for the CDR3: TGCAGTGCTAGATCAAATGAGCGGGTGATACCGTTCTTC. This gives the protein CSARSNERVIPFF.

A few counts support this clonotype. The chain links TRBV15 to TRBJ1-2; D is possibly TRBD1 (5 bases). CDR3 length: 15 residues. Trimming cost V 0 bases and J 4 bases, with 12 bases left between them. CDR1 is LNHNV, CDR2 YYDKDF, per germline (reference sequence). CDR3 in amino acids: CATSRDGGVGYGYTF. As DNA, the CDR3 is TGTGCCACCAGCAGAGATGGGGGGGTGGGCTATGGCTACACCTTC. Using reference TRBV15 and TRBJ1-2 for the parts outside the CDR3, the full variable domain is DAMVIQNPRYQVTQFGKPVTLSCSQTLNHNVMYWYQQKSSQAPKLLFHYYDKDFNNEADTPDNFQSRRPNTSFCFLDIRSPGLGDTAMYLCATSRDGGVGYGYTFGSGTRLTVV.

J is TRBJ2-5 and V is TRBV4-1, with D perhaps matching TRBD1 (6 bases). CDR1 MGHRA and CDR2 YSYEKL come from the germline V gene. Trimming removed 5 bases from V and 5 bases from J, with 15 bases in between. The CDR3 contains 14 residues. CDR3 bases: TGCGCCAGCAGCGACCCAGGGGTGGGGGAGACCCAGTACTTC. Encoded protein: CASSDPGVGETQYF.

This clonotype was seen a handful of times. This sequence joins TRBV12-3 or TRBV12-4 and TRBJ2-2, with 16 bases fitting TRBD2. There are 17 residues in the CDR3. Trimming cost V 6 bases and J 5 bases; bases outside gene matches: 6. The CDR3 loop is CASRGTSGGAGTGELFF. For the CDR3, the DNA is TGTGCCAGCAGAGGGACTAGCGGGGGGGCCGGGACCGGGGAGCTGTTTTTT.

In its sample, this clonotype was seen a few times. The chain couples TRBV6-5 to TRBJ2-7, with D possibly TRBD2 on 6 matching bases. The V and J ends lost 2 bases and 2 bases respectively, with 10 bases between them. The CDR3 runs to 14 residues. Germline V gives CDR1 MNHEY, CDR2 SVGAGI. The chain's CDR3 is CASSYVAGTYEQYF. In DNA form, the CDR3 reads TGTGCCAGCAGTTACGTCGCGGGAACCTACGAGCAGTACTTC.

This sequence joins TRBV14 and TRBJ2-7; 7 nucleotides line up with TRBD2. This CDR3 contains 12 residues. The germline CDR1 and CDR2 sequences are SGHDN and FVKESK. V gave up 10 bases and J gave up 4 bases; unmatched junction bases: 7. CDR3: CANGAAGYEQYF. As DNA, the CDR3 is TGTGCCAACGGCGCAGCGGGATACGAGCAGTACTTC.

The CDR3 nucleotides are TGCGCCAGCAGCCAAGAGATCCCTCGGGAGCAGTACTTC. Translation gives CASSQEIPREQYF. The genes are TRBV4-1 and TRBJ2-7; unclear D gene. The CDR3 contains 13 residues. V shed 0 bases and J shed 7 bases, with 10 bases lying between them. Looked up from germline, CDR1 is MGHRA and CDR2 is YSYEKL.

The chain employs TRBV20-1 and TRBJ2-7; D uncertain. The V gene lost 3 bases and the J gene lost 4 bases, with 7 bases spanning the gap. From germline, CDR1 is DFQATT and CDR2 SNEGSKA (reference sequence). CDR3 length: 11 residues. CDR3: CSASHLYEQYF. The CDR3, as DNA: TGCAGTGCTAGTCACCTTTACGAGCAGTACTTC.